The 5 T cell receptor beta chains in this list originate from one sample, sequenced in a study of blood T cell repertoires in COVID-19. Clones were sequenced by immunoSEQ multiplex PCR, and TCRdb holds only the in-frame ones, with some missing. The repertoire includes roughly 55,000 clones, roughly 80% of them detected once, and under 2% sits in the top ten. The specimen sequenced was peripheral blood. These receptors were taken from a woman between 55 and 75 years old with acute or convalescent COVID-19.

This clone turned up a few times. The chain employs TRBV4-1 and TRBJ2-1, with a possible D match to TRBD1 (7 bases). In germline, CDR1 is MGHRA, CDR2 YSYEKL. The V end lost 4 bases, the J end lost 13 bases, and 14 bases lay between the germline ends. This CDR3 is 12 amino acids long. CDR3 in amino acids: CASSLDREVQFF. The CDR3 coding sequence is TGCGCCAGCAGCCTCGACAGGGAGGTACAGTTCTTC.

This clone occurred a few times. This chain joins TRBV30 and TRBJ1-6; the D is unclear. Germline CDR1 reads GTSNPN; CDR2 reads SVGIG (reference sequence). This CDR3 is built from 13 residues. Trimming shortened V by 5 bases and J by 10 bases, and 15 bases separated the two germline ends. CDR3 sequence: CAWSLRSRSPLHF. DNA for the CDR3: TGTGCCTGGTCTTTGAGATCCAGGTCACCCCTCCACTTT.

Here the CDR3 reads CASSLGSGSFNEQFF. CDR3 bases: TGTGCCAGCAGCTTGGGTAGCGGGAGTTTCAATGAGCAGTTCTTC. The rearrangement joins TRBV11-2 to TRBJ2-1; 9 bases are a match to TRBD2. This CDR3 has 15 amino acids. With V trimmed by 3 bases and J by 6 bases, 6 bases remained unmatched. CDR1 SGHAT and CDR2 FQNNGV come from the germline V gene.

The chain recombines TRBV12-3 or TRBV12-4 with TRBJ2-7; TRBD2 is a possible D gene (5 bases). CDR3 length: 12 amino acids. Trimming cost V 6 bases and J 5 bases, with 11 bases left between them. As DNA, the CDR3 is TGTGCCAGCAGCCGGACTGGAGACGAGCAGTACTTC. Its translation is CASSRTGDEQYF.

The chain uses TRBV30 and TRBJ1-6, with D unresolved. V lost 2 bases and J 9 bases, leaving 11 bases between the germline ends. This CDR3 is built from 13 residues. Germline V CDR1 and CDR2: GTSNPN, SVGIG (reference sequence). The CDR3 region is CAWSPSGFSPLHF. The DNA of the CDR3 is TGTGCCTGGAGTCCTTCAGGTTTTTCACCCCTCCACTTT.